This T cell receptor beta chain appears in the sequencing data of a study of early T cells in non-severe SARS-CoV-2 infection. Study overall: Unsorted whole blood bulk RNA was sequenced, with unpaired chains.

This clonotype came up a few times. Germline CDR1 SGHDT, CDR2 YYEEEE. V trimming: 4 bases; J trimming: 6 bases; junction bases outside the gene matches: 11. The CDR3 is made up of 15 amino acids. TCRdb ran MiXCR on the 5' RACE reads and lists one entry per CDR3 protein. The sample yields more than 65,000 distinct CDR3 sequences, roughly an eighth seen once. This receptor was obtained from an adult who was a healthcare worker with PCR-confirmed SARS-CoV-2 infection or an uninfected control (not recorded which). Material for sequencing was whole blood. This sequence joins TRBV5-6 and TRBJ1-1; 8 nucleotides match TRBD1. The chain's CDR3 is CASSPYRDRRPEAFF. The CDR3 region has the DNA TGTGCCAGCAGCCCCTACCGGGACAGGAGGCCTGAAGCTTTCTTT.